This T cell receptor (beta chain) was documented in a study of T-cell memory formation after mild COVID-19. This clonotype was recorded many times. As yet, its antigen is unknown. Overall study results and limits: Certain responding clones were present in pre-infection memory, suggesting participation of cross-reactive memory. Clones that shrank (day 15 to 85) were balanced CD4/CD8, whereas later expanders leaned CD4+. Nothing showed for sure that second-wave clones peaking on day 37 were SARS-CoV-2 specific.

UMIs and sample barcodes were carried by the TCR alpha and TCR beta cDNA libraries that 5'RACE produced using constant-segment primers. TCRdb reanalysed the 5' RACE reads using MiXCR and keeps one entry per CDR3 protein. Altogether roughly 500,000 distinct CDR3 sequences are present, around 21% being singletons, with the ten largest covering 12%. The specimen was PBMCs or a T cell subset sorted from them (not recorded which). This clonotype originated in an adult woman who had mild COVID-19 (a few samples of this study predate the infection). Cell type and time point are not known.

CDR3 sequence (DNA): TGTGCCACCAGTGATCAGGCTTTTGAGCAGTTCTTC. Its protein product is CATSDQAFEQFF. The chain links TRBV24-1 to TRBJ2-1, with D unresolved. Trimming left V 3 bases short and J 9 bases short, with 8 bases between. Germline V CDR1 and CDR2: KGHDR, SFDVKD. The CDR3 has 12 amino acids.